This T cell receptor (beta chain) derives from a study of T cell responses to AZD1222 COVID-19 vaccine. Findings and limits, study-wide: Increases in Spike-specific TCR breadth and depth were seen after two AZD1222 doses. Clonal diversity was possibly underestimated; the donors were predominantly white British and more often female. There were repertoire samples only from the period after the peak T cell response.

TCRdb keeps only in-frame clones here, not all; method: immunoSEQ multiplex PCR. The sample contains about 82,000 clones, about four fifths of which appear only once. The CDR3 spans 17 residues. This clone appeared once. What it recognizes is unknown. The junction shows a germline mismatch at one end, possibly a read error. The sequenced sample was peripheral blood, obtained 28 days after the second AZD1222 dose. The chain has TRBV23-1 and TRBJ1-2; D gene uncertain. TRBV23-1 is given ORF status, its function remaining uncertain. The sequence derives from an adult who received the AZD1222 COVID-19 vaccine. The CDR3 sequence: CASSQPPPRATPYRYTF. The CDR3 DNA reads as TGCGCCAGCAGTCAGCCCCCCCCAAGGGCTACCCCCTATCGCTACACCTTC.